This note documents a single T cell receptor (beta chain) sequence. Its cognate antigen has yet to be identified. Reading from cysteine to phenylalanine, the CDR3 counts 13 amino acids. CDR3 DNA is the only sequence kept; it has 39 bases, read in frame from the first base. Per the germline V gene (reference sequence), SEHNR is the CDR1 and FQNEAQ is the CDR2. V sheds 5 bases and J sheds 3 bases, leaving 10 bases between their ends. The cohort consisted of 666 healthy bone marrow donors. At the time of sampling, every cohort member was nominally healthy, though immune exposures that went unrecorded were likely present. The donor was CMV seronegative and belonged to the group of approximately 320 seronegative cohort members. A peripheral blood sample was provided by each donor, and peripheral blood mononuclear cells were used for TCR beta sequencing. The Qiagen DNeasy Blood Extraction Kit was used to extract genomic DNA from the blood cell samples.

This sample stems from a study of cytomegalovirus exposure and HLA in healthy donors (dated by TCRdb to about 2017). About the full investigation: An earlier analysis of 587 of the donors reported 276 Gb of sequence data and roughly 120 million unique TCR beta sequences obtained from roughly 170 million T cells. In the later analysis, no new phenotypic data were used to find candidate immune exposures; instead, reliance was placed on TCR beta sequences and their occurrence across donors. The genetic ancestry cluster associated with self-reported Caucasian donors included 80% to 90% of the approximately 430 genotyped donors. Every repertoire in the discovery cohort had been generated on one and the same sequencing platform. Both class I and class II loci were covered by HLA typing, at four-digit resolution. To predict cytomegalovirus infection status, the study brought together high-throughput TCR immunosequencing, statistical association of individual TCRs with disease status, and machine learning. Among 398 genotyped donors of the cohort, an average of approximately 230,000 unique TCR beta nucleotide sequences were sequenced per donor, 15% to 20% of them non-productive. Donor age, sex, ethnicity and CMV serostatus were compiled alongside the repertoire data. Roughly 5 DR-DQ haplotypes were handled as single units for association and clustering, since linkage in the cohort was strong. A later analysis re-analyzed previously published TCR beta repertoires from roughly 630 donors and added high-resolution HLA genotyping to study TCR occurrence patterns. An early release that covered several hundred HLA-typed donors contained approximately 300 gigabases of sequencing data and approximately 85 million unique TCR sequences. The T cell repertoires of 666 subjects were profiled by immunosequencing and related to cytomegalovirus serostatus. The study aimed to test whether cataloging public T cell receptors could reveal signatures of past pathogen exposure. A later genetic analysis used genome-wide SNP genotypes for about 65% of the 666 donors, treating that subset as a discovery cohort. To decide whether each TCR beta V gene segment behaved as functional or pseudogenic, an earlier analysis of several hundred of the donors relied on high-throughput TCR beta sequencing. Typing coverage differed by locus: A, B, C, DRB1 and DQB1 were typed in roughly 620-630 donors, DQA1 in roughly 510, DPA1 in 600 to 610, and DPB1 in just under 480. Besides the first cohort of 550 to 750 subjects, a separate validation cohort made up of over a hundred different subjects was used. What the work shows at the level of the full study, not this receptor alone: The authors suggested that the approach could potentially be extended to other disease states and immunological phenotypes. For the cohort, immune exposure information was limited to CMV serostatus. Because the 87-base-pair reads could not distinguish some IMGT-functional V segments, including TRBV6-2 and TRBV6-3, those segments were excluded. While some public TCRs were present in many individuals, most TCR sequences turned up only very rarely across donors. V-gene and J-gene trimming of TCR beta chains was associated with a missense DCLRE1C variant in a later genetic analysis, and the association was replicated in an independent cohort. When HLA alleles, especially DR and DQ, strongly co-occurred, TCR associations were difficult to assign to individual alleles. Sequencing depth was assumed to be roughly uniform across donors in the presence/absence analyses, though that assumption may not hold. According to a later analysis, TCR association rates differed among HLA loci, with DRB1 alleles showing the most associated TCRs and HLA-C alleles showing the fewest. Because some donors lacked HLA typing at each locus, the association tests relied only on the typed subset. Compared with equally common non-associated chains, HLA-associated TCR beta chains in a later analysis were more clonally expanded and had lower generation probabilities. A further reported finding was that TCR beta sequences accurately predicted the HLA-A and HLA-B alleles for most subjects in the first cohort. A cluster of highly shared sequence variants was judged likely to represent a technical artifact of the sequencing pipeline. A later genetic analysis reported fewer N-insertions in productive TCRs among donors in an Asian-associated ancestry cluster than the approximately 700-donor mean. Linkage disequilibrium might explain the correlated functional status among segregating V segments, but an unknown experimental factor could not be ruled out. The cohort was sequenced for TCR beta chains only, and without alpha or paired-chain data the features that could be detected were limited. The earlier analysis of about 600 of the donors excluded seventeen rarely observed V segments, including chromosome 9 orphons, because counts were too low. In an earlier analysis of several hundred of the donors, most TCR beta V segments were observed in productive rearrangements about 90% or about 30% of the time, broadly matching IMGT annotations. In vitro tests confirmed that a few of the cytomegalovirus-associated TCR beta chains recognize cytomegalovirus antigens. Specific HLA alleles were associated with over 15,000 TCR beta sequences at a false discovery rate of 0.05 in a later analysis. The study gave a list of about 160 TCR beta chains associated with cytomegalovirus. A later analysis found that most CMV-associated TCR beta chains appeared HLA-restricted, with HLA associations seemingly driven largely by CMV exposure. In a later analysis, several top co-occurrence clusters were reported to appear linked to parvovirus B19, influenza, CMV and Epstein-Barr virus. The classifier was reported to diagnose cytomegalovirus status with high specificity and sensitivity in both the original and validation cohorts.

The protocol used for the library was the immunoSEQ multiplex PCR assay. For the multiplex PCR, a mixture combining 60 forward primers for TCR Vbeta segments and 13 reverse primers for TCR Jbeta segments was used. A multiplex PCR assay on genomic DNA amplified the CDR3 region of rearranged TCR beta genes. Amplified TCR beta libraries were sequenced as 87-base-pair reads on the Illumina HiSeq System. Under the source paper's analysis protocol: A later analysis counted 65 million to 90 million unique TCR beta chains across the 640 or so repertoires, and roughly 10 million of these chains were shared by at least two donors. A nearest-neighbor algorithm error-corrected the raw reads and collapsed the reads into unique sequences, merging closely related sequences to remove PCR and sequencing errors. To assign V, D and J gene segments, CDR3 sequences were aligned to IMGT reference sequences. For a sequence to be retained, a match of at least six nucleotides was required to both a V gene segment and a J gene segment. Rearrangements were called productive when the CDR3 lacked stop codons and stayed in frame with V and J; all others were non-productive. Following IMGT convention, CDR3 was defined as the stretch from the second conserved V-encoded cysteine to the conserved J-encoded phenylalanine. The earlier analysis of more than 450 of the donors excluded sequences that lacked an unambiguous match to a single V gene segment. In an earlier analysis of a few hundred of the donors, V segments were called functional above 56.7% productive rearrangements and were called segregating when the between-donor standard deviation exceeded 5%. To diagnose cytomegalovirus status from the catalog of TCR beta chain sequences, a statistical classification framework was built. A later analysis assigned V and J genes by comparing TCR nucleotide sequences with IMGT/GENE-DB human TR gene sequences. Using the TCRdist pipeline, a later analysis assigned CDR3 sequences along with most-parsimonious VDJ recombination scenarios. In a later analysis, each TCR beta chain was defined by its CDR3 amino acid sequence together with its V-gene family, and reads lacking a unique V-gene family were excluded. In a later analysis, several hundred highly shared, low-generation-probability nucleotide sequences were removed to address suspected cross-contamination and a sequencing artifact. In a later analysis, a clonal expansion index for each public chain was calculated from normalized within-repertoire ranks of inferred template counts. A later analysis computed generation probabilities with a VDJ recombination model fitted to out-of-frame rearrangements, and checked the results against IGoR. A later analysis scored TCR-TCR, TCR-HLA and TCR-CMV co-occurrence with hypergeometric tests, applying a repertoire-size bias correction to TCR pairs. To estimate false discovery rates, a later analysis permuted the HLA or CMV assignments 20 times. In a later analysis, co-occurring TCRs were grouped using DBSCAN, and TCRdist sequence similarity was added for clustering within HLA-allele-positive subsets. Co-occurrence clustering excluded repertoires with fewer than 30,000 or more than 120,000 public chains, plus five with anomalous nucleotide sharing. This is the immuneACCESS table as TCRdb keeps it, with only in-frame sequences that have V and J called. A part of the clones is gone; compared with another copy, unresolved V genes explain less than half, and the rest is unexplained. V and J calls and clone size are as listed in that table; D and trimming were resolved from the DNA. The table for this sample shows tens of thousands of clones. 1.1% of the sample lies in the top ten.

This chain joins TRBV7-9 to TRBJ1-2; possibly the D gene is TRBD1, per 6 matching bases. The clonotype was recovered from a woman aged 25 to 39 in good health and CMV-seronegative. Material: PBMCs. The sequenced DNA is TGTGCCAGCAGCCGCGGACAGTACTATGGCTACACCTTC. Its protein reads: CASSRGQYYGYTF.